This passage covers 14 T cell receptor beta chains from one sample sequenced in a study of shared clonotypes between healthy human individuals. TCRdb's copy holds only in-frame clones and misses some; the assay was immunoSEQ multiplex PCR. This table has 110,000 or so clones, under 70% appearing once. The sequenced sample consisted of memory CD8+ T cells sorted from blood. Subset denoted: CD45RO+ cells pooled with CCR7-negative TemRA cells. The origin of the receptors is a woman between 25 and 40 years old in good health.

The genes are TRBV19 and TRBJ2-3; TRBD1 might be the D (5 bases). The ends were cut back, 10 bases at V and 4 bases at J, with 12 bases in the middle. The CDR3 runs 12 residues. Germline CDR1 is LNHDA and CDR2 is SQIVND (reference sequence). The chain's CDR3 is CATALGADTQYF. In nucleotides, the CDR3 is TGTGCCACCGCGTTAGGGGCAGATACGCAGTATTTT.

The V and J genes are TRBV9 and TRBJ2-1; 9 positions agree with TRBD2. The ends lost 4 bases at V and 9 bases at J; junction bases unmatched: 8. Germline V gives CDR1 SGDLS, CDR2 YYNGEE. The CDR3 extends over 14 amino acids. CDR3 sequence reads: CASSISGSSGEQFF. CDR3 nucleotides: TGTGCCAGCAGCATTAGCGGGAGTTCGGGTGAGCAGTTCTTC.

This clone was seen a single time. The chain recombines TRBV7-8 with TRBJ2-7, with D tentatively TRBD2 (5 bases). The CDR3 length is 14 residues. The V gene's germline CDR1 is SGHVS and CDR2 FQNEAQ. V was shortened by 5 bases and J by 3 bases, with 14 bases between the two germline ends. Here the CDR3 reads CASSMAGENYEQYF. CDR3 coding DNA: TGTGCCAGCAGCATGGCCGGGGAGAACTACGAGCAGTACTTC.

The chain is built from TRBV18 and TRBJ2-7; D is possibly TRBD1 (6 bases). Trimming cost V 4 bases and J 3 bases, with 10 bases left between them. Germline lookup yields CDR1 KGHSH and CDR2 LQKENI. This CDR3 is 13 amino acids long. CDR3 amino acids: CASSLDRNYEQYF. CDR3 DNA sequence: TGTGCCAGCTCACTGGACAGAAACTACGAGCAGTACTTC.

This chain uses TRBV5-1 with TRBJ2-3, with TRBD2 as a possible D gene (6 bases). Trimming stripped 5 bases from V and 2 bases from J, with 15 bases between. Germline lookup yields CDR1 SGHRS and CDR2 YFSETQ. The CDR3 runs to 15 residues. CDR3 DNA: TGCGCCAGCAGAATGGGGGGAGTGGACACAGATACGCAGTATTTT. This sequence encodes CASRMGGVDTDTQYF.

Only a few counts were recorded for this clone. The CDR3 DNA reads as TGCAGCGTCTCACAGGGCGAGGGGACTGAAGCTTTCTTT. It codes for CSVSQGEGTEAFF. V gene TRBV29-1 combines with J gene TRBJ1-1; tentatively, D is TRBD1 (6 bases). Trimming took off 6 bases at V and 5 bases at J, with 16 bases between the two ends. CDR1 is SQVTM and CDR2 is ANQGSEA in the germline V gene. This CDR3 has 13 amino acids.

V is TRBV11-2 and J is TRBJ2-7; no reliable D call. The CDR3 has 11 amino acids. The V gene's germline CDR1 is SGHAT and CDR2 FQNNGV. Trimming removed 2 bases at V and 3 bases at J, with 2 bases between. In DNA form, the CDR3 reads TGTGCCAGCAGCTTAATCTACGAGCAGTACTTC. This translates into CASSLIYEQYF.

This chain uses TRBV9 with TRBJ1-2; the match to TRBD1 covers 7 bases. Trimming removed 4 bases from V and 1 base from J; junction bases left unmatched: 10. This CDR3 contains 16 residues. CDR1 is SGDLS, CDR2 YYNGEE, per germline. The CDR3 spells CASSSQTDRINYGYTF. The CDR3 DNA reads TGTGCCAGCAGCTCACAGACGGACAGGATTAACTATGGCTACACCTTC.

The chain recombines TRBV27 with TRBJ1-2; possibly TRBD1 for D (5 bases). Trimming cost V 4 bases and J 4 bases, with 10 bases left between them. This CDR3 has 13 amino acids. Germline loops: CDR1 MNHEY, CDR2 SMNVEV (reference sequence). Here the CDR3 DNA reads TGTGCCAGCAGTTGGGGGGGTTTCTATGGCTACACCTTC. Translation gives CASSWGGFYGYTF.

This chain uses TRBV5-4 with TRBJ2-6, with D possibly TRBD2 on 5 matching bases. Germline V gene data show CDR1 as SGHNT and CDR2 as YYREEE (reference sequence). This CDR3 has 15 amino acids. The germline V and J ends were trimmed by 4 bases and 0 bases, with 8 bases remaining between them. The CDR3 spells CASSTEDSGANVLTF. CDR3 DNA sequence: TGTGCCAGCAGCACGGAGGACTCTGGGGCCAACGTCCTGACTTTC.

The rearrangement uses TRBV11-2 and TRBJ1-3; D is unresolved. The CDR3 sequence is 15 residues long. The ends were cut back, 3 bases at V and 2 bases at J, with 11 bases in the middle. CDR1 is SGHAT, CDR2 FQNNGV, per germline. For the CDR3, the DNA is TGTGCCAGCAGCTTCGGCGGTTCTCCTGGAAACACCATATATTTT. Translated, it gives CASSFGGSPGNTIYF. Full variable domain (missing parts from reference TRBV11-2 and TRBJ1-3): EAGVAQSPRYKIIEKRQSVAFWCNPISGHATLYWYQQILGQGPKLLIQFQNNGVVDDSQLPKDRFSAERLKGVDSTLKIQPAKLEDSAVYLCASSFGGSPGNTIYFGEGSWLTVV.

The rearrangement uses TRBV28 and TRBJ2-7; 7 nucleotides align to TRBD2. The V and J ends lost 3 bases and 2 bases, in that order; junction bases with no gene match: 4. Germline loops: CDR1 MDHEN, CDR2 SYDVKM. This CDR3 has 14 amino acids. CDR3 DNA: TGTGCCAGCAGTTTCTCCGGGAGGACCTACGAGCAGTACTTC. This encodes CASSFSGRTYEQYF.

The gene calls are TRBV30 and TRBJ2-7, with D maybe TRBD2 (6 bases). Germline V gives CDR1 GTSNPN, CDR2 SVGIG (reference sequence). Trimming shortened V by 0 bases and J by 5 bases, and 17 bases separated the two germline ends. The CDR3 has 15 residues. The CDR3 sequence is CAWSVSQRLVNEQYF. The CDR3 nucleotides read TGTGCCTGGAGTGTATCACAGAGACTAGTAAACGAGCAGTACTTC.

The V call is TRBV27, the J call TRBJ2-1; 10 nucleotides align to TRBD2. J lost 6 bases, V lost 7 bases, and 6 bases had no gene match. CDR3 length equals 14 residues. Germline V gene lookup returns CDR1 MNHEY and CDR2 SMNVEV (reference sequence). For the CDR3, the DNA is TGTGCCAGCACGACCGGACTAGCGGTCAATGAGCAGTTCTTC. Translating it yields CASTTGLAVNEQFF.